Each of the 16 T cell receptor beta chains below was sequenced from the same sample in a study of CD8 T cells in Susac syndrome. When the RNA was reverse transcribed, random hexamers were used with an input of about 0.5 to 1 ug. TCRdb reprocessed the immunoSEQ multiplex PCR reads via MiXCR and lists one record per CDR3 protein. The table lists 71,000 or so distinct CDR3 sequences, roughly 95% of them singletons, with around 0.11% in the top ten. The sample was CD4+ T cells from PBMCs. The receptors originated from a human donor with multiple sclerosis.

The chain is built from TRBV7-9 and TRBJ2-3; 8 positions match TRBD1. The germline gives CDR1 SEHNR, CDR2 FQNEAQ (reference sequence). The length of the CDR3 is 15 residues. J was trimmed by 2 bases and V by 3 bases; bases with no gene match: 4. Here the CDR3 reads CASSFGTGPTDTQYF. The CDR3 bases are TGTGCCAGCAGCTTTGGGACAGGCCCCACAGATACGCAGTATTTT.

The CDR3 reads CASSEGGGYNSPLHF. CDR3 DNA: TGTGCCAGCTCCGAGGGCGGTGGATATAATTCACCCCTCCACTTT. J is TRBJ1-6 and V is TRBV6-2 or TRBV6-3, with no clear D. Germline V gene lookup returns CDR1 MNHEY and CDR2 SVGEGT. There are 15 residues in the CDR3. V shed 8 bases and J shed 4 bases, with 15 bases lying between them.

The chain joins TRBV20-1 to TRBJ2-1; tentatively, D is TRBD1 (5 bases). This CDR3 spans 11 amino acids. Per germline, CDR1 DFQATT and CDR2 SNEGSKA (reference sequence). Trimming pared 6 bases from V and 4 bases from J, leaving 7 bases between. In DNA, the CDR3 is TGCAGTGCCAGGGTTTACAATGAGCAGTTCTTC. It is translated as CSARVYNEQFF.

This clonotype has just a few counts. The chain recombines TRBV20-1 with TRBJ2-5; 9 bases match TRBD1. The length of the CDR3 is 13 residues. Looked up from germline, CDR1 is DFQATT and CDR2 is SNEGSKA (reference sequence). V shed 3 bases and J 2 bases; nucleotides not matched to a gene: 1. The CDR3 is CSARGTGQETQYF. CDR3 DNA sequence: TGCAGTGCTAGGGGGACAGGGCAAGAGACCCAGTACTTC.

V is TRBV29-1 and J is TRBJ1-1, with D unresolved. Per germline, CDR1 SQVTM and CDR2 ANQGSEA. The CDR3 extends over 14 amino acids. V lost 4 bases, J lost 4 bases, and 16 bases lay in between. CDR3 DNA sequence: TGCAGCGTTGCGGTGTCCCTAGTGGGCACTGAAGCTTTCTTT. As protein: CSVAVSLVGTEAFF.

This chain links TRBV6-2 or TRBV6-3 with TRBJ2-2; no clear D. Trimming stripped 2 bases from V and 6 bases from J, with 13 bases between. Germline V gene data show CDR1 as MNHEY and CDR2 as SVGEGT. The length of the CDR3 is 15 residues. CDR3 amino acids: CASSYGRIPAGELFF. For the CDR3, the DNA is TGTGCCAGCAGTTACGGCCGAATCCCGGCCGGGGAGCTGTTTTTT.

The chain combines TRBV6-1 with TRBJ2-1; D possibly matches TRBD1 or TRBD2 (5 bases each). CDR3 length equals 12 residues. In germline, CDR1 is MNHNS, CDR2 SASEGT. V shed 8 bases and J shed 9 bases, with 14 bases lying between them. The CDR3 DNA reads as TGTGCCAGCGGGGGTTCAGGTGGTGAGCAGTTCTTC. Its protein product is CASGGSGGEQFF.

The V call is TRBV20-1, the J call TRBJ1-1, with 10 nucleotides matching TRBD1. This CDR3 is 14 amino acids long. V lost 2 bases, J lost 1 base, and 1 base stayed unmatched. The V gene's germline CDR1 is DFQATT and CDR2 SNEGSKA (reference sequence). The CDR3 DNA is TGCAGTGCTAGAAGGACAGGGGGGAACACTGAAGCTTTCTTT. It codes for CSARRTGGNTEAFF.

This clonotype showed up just once. This chain links TRBV5-1 with TRBJ2-5; possibly TRBD2 for D (7 bases). The CDR3 runs 15 residues. Looked up from germline, CDR1 is SGHRS and CDR2 is YFSETQ. The V and J ends lost 3 bases and 3 bases respectively, with 15 bases between them. The chain's CDR3 is CASSSRGGGEETQYF. The CDR3 DNA sequence: TGCGCCAGCAGCTCGAGAGGGGGGGGCGAAGAGACCCAGTACTTC.

This chain uses TRBV4-1 with TRBJ2-5, with TRBD2 matching 7 bases. V was clipped by 1 base and J by 5 bases; unmatched bases: 10. The CDR3 is 16 amino acids. Germline V lookup: CDR1 MGHRA, CDR2 YSYEKL. The CDR3 sequence is CASSQAMRGRWETQYF. The CDR3 nucleotides are TGCGCCAGCAGCCAAGCCATGCGGGGGAGATGGGAGACCCAGTACTTC.

The rearrangement joins TRBV20-1 to TRBJ2-2; D is unclear. The CDR3 extends over 9 amino acids. Germline values: CDR1 DFQATT, CDR2 SNEGSKA (reference sequence). V gave up 6 bases and J gave up 8 bases, with 4 bases separating them. The CDR3: CSALGELFF. The CDR3 region has the DNA TGCAGTGCCCTAGGGGAGCTGTTTTTT.

The J gene is TRBJ2-3, the V gene TRBV29-1; D unresolved. Germline V gives CDR1 SQVTM, CDR2 ANQGSEA. The CDR3 consists of 13 residues. Trimming cost V 1 base and J 2 bases, with 7 bases left between them. CDR3 residues: CSVEVRYTDTQYF. The CDR3 DNA sequence: TGCAGCGTTGAAGTGAGATACACAGATACGCAGTATTTT.

The chain uses TRBV3-1 and TRBJ1-1; possibly TRBD1 for D (6 bases). The CDR3 is 14 amino acids. Trimming took off 5 bases at V and 5 bases at J, with 15 bases between the two ends. CDR1 is LGHDT, CDR2 YNNKEL, per germline (reference sequence). The chain's CDR3 is CASSIRGGGTEAFF. The CDR3 bases are TGTGCCAGCAGCATCCGAGGGGGTGGGACTGAAGCTTTCTTT.

The chain joins TRBV5-1 to TRBJ1-2; D is possibly TRBD1 (5 bases). This CDR3 has 16 amino acids. The V and J ends lost 0 bases and 4 bases respectively, with 16 bases between them. The germline V gene has CDR1 SGHRS and CDR2 YFSETQ. The DNA for the CDR3 is TGCGCCAGCAGCTTGGTACTAGGTGACAGTGTCTATGGCTACACCTTC. The encoded protein is CASSLVLGDSVYGYTF.

The chain couples TRBV7-9 to TRBJ2-5, with D possibly matching TRBD2 (6 bases). Germline-derived CDR1 and CDR2 are SEHNR and FQNEAQ (reference sequence). CDR3 length: 14 amino acids. The V end was cut by 3 bases, the J end by 4 bases, with 12 bases between. DNA for the CDR3: TGTGCCAGCAGCTTCGGAGGGGTCGGAGAGACCCAGTACTTC. Protein product: CASSFGGVGETQYF.

The gene calls are TRBV3-1 and TRBJ2-5; D is perhaps TRBD1 (5 bases). Germline values: CDR1 LGHDT, CDR2 YNNKEL (reference sequence). The CDR3 sequence is 13 residues long. The V end was cut by 2 bases, the J end by 6 bases, with 10 bases between. The CDR3: CASSQRGQKTQYF. DNA of the CDR3: TGTGCCAGCAGCCAAAGGGGTCAGAAGACCCAGTACTTC.